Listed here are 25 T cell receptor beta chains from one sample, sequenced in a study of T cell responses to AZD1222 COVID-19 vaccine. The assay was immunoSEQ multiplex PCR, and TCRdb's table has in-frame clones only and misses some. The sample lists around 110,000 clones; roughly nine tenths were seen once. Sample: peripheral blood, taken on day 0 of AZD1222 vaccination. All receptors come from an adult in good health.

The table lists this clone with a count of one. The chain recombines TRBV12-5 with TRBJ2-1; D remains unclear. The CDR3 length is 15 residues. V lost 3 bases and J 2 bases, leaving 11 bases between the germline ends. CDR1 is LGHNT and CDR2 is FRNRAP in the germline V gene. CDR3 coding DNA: TGTGCTAGTGGTTTACCTAACCGGGCCTACAATGAGCAGTTCTTC. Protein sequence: CASGLPNRAYNEQFF.

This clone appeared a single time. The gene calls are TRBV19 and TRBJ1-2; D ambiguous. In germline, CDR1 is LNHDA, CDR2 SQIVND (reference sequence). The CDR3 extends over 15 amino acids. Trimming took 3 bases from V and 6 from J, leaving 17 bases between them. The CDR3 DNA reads TGTGCCAGTAGTATGTTTCCACCGACCGAACATGGCTACACCTTC. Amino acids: CASSMFPPTEHGYTF.

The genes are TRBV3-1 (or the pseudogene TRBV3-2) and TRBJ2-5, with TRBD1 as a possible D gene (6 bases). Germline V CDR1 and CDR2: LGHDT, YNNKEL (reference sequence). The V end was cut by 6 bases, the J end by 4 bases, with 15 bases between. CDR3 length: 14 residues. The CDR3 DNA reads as TGTGCCAGCAGACCCACAGGGCCAAGAGAGACCCAGTACTTC. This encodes CASRPTGPRETQYF.

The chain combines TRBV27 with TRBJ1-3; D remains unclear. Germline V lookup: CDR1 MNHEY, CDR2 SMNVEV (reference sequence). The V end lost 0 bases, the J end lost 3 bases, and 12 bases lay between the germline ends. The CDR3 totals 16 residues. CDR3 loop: CASSLSQRRHGNTIYF. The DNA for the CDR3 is TGTGCCAGCAGTTTATCTCAGCGCCGGCATGGAAACACCATATATTTT.

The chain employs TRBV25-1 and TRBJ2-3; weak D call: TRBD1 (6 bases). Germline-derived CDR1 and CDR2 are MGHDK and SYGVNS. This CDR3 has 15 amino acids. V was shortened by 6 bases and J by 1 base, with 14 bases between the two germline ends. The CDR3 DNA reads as TGTGCCAGCAGCCCACTACAGGGCGGCACAGATACGCAGTATTTT. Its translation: CASSPLQGGTDTQYF.

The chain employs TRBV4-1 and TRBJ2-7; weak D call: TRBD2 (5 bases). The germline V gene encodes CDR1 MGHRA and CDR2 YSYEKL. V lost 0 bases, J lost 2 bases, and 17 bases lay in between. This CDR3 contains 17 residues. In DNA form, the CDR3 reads TGCGCCAGCAGCCAAGAGGGGTCGAGACTATCAGCCTACGAGCAGTACTTC. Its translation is CASSQEGSRLSAYEQYF.

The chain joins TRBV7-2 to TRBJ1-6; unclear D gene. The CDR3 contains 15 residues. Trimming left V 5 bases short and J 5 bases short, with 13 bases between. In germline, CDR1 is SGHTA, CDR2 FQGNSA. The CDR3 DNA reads TGTGCCAGCAGCCTGGACGGGCCGAATAATTCACCCCTCCACTTT. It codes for CASSLDGPNNSPLHF.

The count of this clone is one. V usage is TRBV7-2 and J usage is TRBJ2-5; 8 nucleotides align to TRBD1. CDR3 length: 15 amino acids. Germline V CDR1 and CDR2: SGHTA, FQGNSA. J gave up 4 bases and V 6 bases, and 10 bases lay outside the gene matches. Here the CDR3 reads CASRRTGSIRETQYF. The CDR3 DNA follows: TGTGCCAGCAGGAGGACAGGGTCGATACGAGAGACCCAGTACTTC. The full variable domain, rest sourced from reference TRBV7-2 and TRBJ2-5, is GAGVSQSPSNKVTEKGKDVELRCDPISGHTALYWYRQSLGQGLEFLIYFQGNSAPDKSGLPSDRFSAERTGGSVSTLTIQRTQQEDSAVYLCASRRTGSIRETQYFGPGTRLLVL.

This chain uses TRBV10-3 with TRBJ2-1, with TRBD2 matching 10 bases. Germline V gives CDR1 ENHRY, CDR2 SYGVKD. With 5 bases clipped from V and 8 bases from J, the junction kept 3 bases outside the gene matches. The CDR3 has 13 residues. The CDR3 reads CAISKLAGDEQFF. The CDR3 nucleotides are TGTGCCATCAGTAAGCTAGCGGGAGATGAGCAGTTCTTC.

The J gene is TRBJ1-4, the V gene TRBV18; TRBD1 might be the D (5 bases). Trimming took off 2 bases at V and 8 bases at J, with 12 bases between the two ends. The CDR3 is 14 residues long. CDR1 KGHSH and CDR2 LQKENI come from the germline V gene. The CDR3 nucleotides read TGTGCCAGCTCACCAGGGGGAGCGGGCGAAAAACTGTTTTTT. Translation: CASSPGGAGEKLFF.

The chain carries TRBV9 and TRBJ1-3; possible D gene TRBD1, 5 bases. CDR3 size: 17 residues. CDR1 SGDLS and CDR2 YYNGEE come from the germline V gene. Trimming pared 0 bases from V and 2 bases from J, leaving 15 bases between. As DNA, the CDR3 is TGTGCCAGCAGCGTAGGGGCGGGTGGCAGGGCTGGAAACACCATATATTTT. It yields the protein CASSVGAGGRAGNTIYF.

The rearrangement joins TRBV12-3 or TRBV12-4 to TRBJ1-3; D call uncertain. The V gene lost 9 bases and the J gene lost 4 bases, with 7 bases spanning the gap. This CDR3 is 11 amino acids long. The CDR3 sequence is CASGLGNTIYF. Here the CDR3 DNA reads TGTGCCAGTGGACTCGGAAACACCATATATTTT.

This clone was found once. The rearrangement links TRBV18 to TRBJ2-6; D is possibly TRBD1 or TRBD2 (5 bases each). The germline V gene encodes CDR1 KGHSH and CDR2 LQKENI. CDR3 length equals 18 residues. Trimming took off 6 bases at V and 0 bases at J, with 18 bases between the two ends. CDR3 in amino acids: CASSAGTIFYSGANVLTF. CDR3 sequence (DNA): TGTGCCAGCTCGGCCGGGACGATATTTTACTCTGGGGCCAACGTCCTGACTTTC.

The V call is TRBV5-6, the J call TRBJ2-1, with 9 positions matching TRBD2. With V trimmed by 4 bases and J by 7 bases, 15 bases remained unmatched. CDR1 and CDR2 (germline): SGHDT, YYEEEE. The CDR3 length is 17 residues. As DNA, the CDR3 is TGTGCCAGCAGCCTTGGGCTGGCTAGCGGGATAGGGAATGAGCAGTTCTTC. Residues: CASSLGLASGIGNEQFF.

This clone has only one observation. The CDR3 loop is CASSFGPEGNTIYF. The CDR3 region has the DNA TGTGCCAGCAGCTTTGGACCGGAAGGAAACACCATATATTTT. This chain links TRBV7-2 with TRBJ1-3; D gene uncertain. This CDR3 has 14 amino acids. Between the trimmed V and J ends, which lost 3 bases and 4 bases, there was a span of 10 bases. Germline V lookup: CDR1 SGHTA, CDR2 FQGNSA. Using reference TRBV7-2 and TRBJ1-3 for the parts outside the CDR3, the full variable domain is GAGVSQSPSNKVTEKGKDVELRCDPISGHTALYWYRQSLGQGLEFLIYFQGNSAPDKSGLPSDRFSAERTGGSVSTLTIQRTQQEDSAVYLCASSFGPEGNTIYFGEGSWLTVV.

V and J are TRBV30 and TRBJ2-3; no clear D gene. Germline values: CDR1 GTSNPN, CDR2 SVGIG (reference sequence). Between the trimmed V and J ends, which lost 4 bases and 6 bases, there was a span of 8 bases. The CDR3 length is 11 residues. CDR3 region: CAWTKEDTQYF. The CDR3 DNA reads TGTGCCTGGACCAAGGAGGATACGCAGTATTTT.

CDR3 nucleotide sequence: TGTGCCTGGATAAGGGGATGGGACAGGGTTTTTTCCACTGAAGCTTTCTTT. Translating it yields CAWIRGWDRVFSTEAFF. The chain recombines TRBV30 with TRBJ1-1, with 9 bases aligning to TRBD1. V dropped 4 bases and J dropped 4; count of bases not matched to a gene: 16. Germline V gene lookup returns CDR1 GTSNPN and CDR2 SVGIG (reference sequence). The CDR3 has 17 residues.

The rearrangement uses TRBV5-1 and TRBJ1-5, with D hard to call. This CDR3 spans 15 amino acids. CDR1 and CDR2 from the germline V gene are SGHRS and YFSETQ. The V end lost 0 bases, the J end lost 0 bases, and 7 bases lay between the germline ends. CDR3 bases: TGCGCCAGCAGCTTGGACGGCTATAGCAATCAGCCCCAGCATTTT. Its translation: CASSLDGYSNQPQHF.

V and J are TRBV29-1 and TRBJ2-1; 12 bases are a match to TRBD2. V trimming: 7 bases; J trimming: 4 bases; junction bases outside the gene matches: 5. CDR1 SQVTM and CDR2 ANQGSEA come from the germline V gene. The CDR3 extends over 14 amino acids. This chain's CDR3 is CSAGTSGPYNEQFF. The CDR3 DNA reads TGCAGCGCAGGGACTAGCGGGCCTTACAATGAGCAGTTCTTC.

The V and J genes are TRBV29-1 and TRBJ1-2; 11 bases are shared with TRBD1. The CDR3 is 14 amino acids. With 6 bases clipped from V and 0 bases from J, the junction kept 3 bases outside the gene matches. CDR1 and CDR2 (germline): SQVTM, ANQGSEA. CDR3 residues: CSVDRGHSNYGYTF. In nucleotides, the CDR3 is TGCAGCGTGGACAGGGGGCATTCTAACTATGGCTACACCTTC.

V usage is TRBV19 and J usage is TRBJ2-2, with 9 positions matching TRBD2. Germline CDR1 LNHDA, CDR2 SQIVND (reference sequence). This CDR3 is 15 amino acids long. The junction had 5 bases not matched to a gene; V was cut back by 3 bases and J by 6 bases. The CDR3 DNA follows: TGTGCCAGTAGTATGGGCGGGAGGGTCGCCGGGGAGCTGTTTTTT. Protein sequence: CASSMGGRVAGELFF.

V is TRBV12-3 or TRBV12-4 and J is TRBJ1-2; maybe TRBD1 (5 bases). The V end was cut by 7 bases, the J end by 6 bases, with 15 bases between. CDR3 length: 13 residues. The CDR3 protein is CASTPTRGHGYTF. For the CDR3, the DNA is TGTGCCAGCACCCCGACGAGGGGCCATGGCTACACCTTC.

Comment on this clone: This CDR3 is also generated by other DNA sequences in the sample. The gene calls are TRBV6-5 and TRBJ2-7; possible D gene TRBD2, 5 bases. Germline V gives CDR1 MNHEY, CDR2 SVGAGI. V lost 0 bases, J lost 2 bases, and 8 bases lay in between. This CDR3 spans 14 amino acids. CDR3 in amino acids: CASSYSSGTYEQYF. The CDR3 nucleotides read TGTGCCAGCAGTTACTCCAGCGGCACCTACGAGCAGTACTTC.

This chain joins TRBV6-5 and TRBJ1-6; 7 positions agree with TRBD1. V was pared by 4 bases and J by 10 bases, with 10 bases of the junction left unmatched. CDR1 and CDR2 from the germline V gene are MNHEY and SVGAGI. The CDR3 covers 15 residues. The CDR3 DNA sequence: TGTGCCAGCAGTTTCGACCGACAGGGTCAGTCACCCCTCCACTTT. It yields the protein CASSFDRQGQSPLHF.

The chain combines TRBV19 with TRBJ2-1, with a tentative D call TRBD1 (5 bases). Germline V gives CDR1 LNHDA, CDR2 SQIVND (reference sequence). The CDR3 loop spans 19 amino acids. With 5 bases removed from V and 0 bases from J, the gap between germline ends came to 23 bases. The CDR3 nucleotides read TGTGCCAGTAGTCTTGCCAGGGTAGGGTTATTTAGCTCCTACAATGAGCAGTTCTTC. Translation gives CASSLARVGLFSSYNEQFF.